There are many counts of the clone carrying this T cell receptor beta chain. Unique molecular identifiers were used in preparing the TCRbeta library. TCRdb re-called the PCR reads with MiXCR, one entry per CDR3 protein. The profile covers over 300,000 distinct CDR3 sequences, with about 9.3% appearing a single time and 2% to 3% taken by the ten largest. This specimen belongs to a study of T-cell reconstitution after alpha-beta-depleted transplantation in children. CDR1 is MDHEN and CDR2 is SYDVKM in the germline V gene. This CDR3 is 13 amino acids long. J lost 12 bases, V lost 4 bases, and 7 bases had no gene match.

This receptor was obtained from a human donor who donated a stem cell graft to a child with acute lymphoblastic leukemia. The specimen comprised PBMCs from the stem cell graft donor, sampled from the stem cell graft. The V gene is TRBV28, the J gene TRBJ2-7; TRBD1 matches 12 bases. The CDR3 sequence is CASSSGQGANPYF. In nucleotides, the CDR3 is TGTGCCAGCAGTTCGGGACAGGGGGCGAATCCGTACTTC.